The present T cell receptor (beta chain) was sequenced within a study of cytotoxic CD8 clonotypes in ibrutinib-treated CLL (dated by TCRdb to about 2021). Study-level background: The cohort included around 15 treatment-naive and 11 relapsed/refractory patients; about 18 were IGHV unmutated. Response samples were obtained after a median of approximately 12 months of treatment, with a range of roughly 6 to 40 months. Longitudinal samples were available for about 30% of the roughly 86 trial participants. Every sample from remission and from progressive disease was obtained while the patients were still on ibrutinib. Cryopreserved peripheral blood mononuclear cells were obtained prior to treatment, at the time of response, and at either disease progression or sustained remission. Responses were partial in some 24 patients and complete in 2; after median approximately 5.5 years follow-up, about 15 stayed in remission and 12 progressed. On average, each sample had approximately 260,000 productive templates and approximately 100,000 productive rearrangements.

The count of this clone is one. Its target antigen remains unknown. No base quality information exists; no much larger clone differs at one position. Broader findings and caveats from the paper: Public clonotypes were rare and either contracted or stayed stable during treatment, and the rise in clonality at ibrutinib response reflected the expansion of private clonotypes. Baseline clonality exceeded that of age-matched healthy donors and correlated strongly with circulating CD8+ T-cell counts. Sampling times were not matched between sustained-remission and progressing patients, and lymph node repertoires were not studied. Clonality increased at ibrutinib response, stayed stable in sustained remission, and fell back toward baseline at progression.

A MiSeq instrument was used for deep resolution sequencing, which targeted depths ranging from 1 in 1 million up to 1 in 200,000 T cells, with coverage averaging 10x for each clonotype. The immunoSEQ hsTCRB Kit was used to generate TCR beta libraries. As for the authors' bioinformatics: The data were analyzed with ImmunoSEQ Analyzer and ImmunoSEQ Data Assistant, and V, D and J gene assignments followed IMGT definitions. Clonality was computed as one minus normalized Shannon entropy of productive rearrangement frequencies, ranging from 0 to 1. Only overrepresented clonotypes making up at least 0.05% of the repertoire of each patient were included in the public clonotype analysis. Repertoires from about a dozen age-matched healthy donors in immuneACCESS were used as clonality controls. TCRdb retrieved this table from immuneACCESS and kept in-frame rearrangements only. Not all clones are present; in checked studies, unresolved V genes account for under half, and no reason is known for the remainder. The D gene and trimming were derived from the DNA, and the V and J assignments and clone size from that table. This sample has 160,000 or so clones in its table, and about 84% of those were observed once. In total, the top ten clones hold 3.5% to 5.5% of the sample.

The time point label on this specimen signifies: approximately 2 years on ibrutinib. Around 2 micrograms of genomic DNA were extracted from cryopreserved PBMCs for TCR beta library preparation. Longitudinal blood samples from CLL patients on ibrutinib monotherapy underwent high-throughput TCR beta sequencing. Patients were enrolled in a phase 2 open-label single-center ibrutinib monotherapy trial. The receptor was isolated from a human donor with chronic lymphocytic leukemia. The sequenced sample was PBMCs, obtained after 24 months of ibrutinib treatment.

The CDR3 is CASSSSGTANTEAFF. DNA sequence: TGTGCCAGCAGCTCGTCCGGGACAGCGAACACTGAAGCTTTCTTT. Recombination connected TRBV5-4 to TRBJ1-1, with 7 junctional bases fitting TRBD1. Counted from cysteine to phenylalanine, this CDR3 has 15 amino acids. Here the CDR3 DNA is all that survives: 45 bases in frame from base 1. From a lookup of the germline V gene (reference sequence), CDR1 and CDR2 are SGHNT and YYREEE. V ends up 3 bases short and J 1 base short, with an unmatched junction base count of 6.